The clone carrying this T cell receptor (beta chain) has more than one count but fewer than ten. Its antigen is currently unknown. The sample comes from a study of T cells in Graves' hyperthyroidism and ophthalmopathy. On the study more broadly: Once the initial diagnosis was made, peripheral blood was obtained before any treatment.

CDR1 is SGHTA and CDR2 is FQGNSA in the germline V gene. The CDR3 contains 15 residues. V lost 1 base, J lost 7 bases, and 5 bases stayed unmatched. RNA transcripts gave rise to amplified TCR beta CDR3 regions. HTBI primers were the set used in a first-round RT-PCR of the TCR CDR3. MiXCR, applied by TCRdb to the multiplex PCR reads, yields one record per CDR3 protein. The table has 500,000 or so distinct CDR3 sequences, about 15% seen once. In the ophthalmopathy cohort, Clinical Activity Score was at least 3, NOSPECS grade at least 4, and duration under 3 months. Study conclusions and caveats: Most thyroid clonotypes with frequency above 0.001 were detected in blood.

The TCR sequence derives from a woman younger than 35 with Graves' ophthalmopathy. The chain is built from TRBV7-2 and TRBJ1-4; 8 bases map to TRBD1. Sequencing was carried out using blood. The CDR3 reads CASSLGTGGSEKLFF. For the CDR3, the DNA is TGTGCCAGCAGCTTAGGAACAGGGGGTTCTGAAAAACTGTTTTTT.